The 32 T cell receptor beta chains reported below all come from one sample, sequenced in a study of cytomegalovirus exposure and HLA in healthy donors. Sequencing was performed with immunoSEQ multiplex PCR; in TCRdb, only in-frame clones are kept and a portion is missing. The sample shows about 140,000 clones, approximately 90% of them seen only once. The specimen sequenced was PBMCs. Every receptor here comes from a young man in good health and CMV-seropositive.

CDR3 in DNA: TGCGCCAGCAGCTCCTCGAACAGGGGGACTAATGAAAAACTGTTTTTT. This sequence encodes CASSSSNRGTNEKLFF. This chain connects TRBV5-1 to TRBJ1-4; 8 bases are shared with TRBD1. The V and J ends lost 3 bases and 2 bases, in that order; junction bases with no gene match: 6. The CDR3 has 16 amino acids. The germline V gene has CDR1 SGHRS and CDR2 YFSETQ.

V usage is TRBV5-8 and J usage is TRBJ2-7; D is possibly TRBD2 (6 bases). Per the germline V gene, CDR1 is SGHTS and CDR2 is YDEGEE. This CDR3 comprises 17 residues. Trimming took 0 bases from V and 1 from J, leaving 17 bases between them. CDR3 nucleotides: TGTGCCAGCAGCTTGGCCGGGACTGGTAGTAGGTCCTACGAGCAGTACTTC. Protein: CASSLAGTGSRSYEQYF.

The V call is TRBV6-4, the J call TRBJ1-2; 7 bases line up with TRBD1. Germline loops: CDR1 MRHNA, CDR2 SNTAGT. CDR3 length: 17 amino acids. Trimming at V came to 2 bases and at J to 4 bases, leaving 13 bases not matched to a gene. The CDR3 is CASSDTVQGHLPYGYTF. The CDR3 nucleotides are TGTGCCAGCAGTGACACGGTACAGGGGCACCTCCCCTATGGCTACACCTTC.

The rearrangement links TRBV30 to TRBJ1-3; D remains ambiguous. Germline V gene data show CDR1 as GTSNPN and CDR2 as SVGIG (reference sequence). The CDR3 consists of 14 residues. V lost 4 bases and J 0 bases, leaving 10 bases between the germline ends. In DNA form, the CDR3 reads TGTGCCTGGAATAGAAGGAGCTCTGGAAACACCATATATTTT. This encodes CAWNRRSSGNTIYF.

This chain links TRBV27 with TRBJ1-5; D might be TRBD1 (5 bases). This CDR3 comprises 14 residues. Trimming cost V 2 bases and J 7 bases, with 12 bases left between them. The germline V gene encodes CDR1 MNHEY and CDR2 SMNVEV (reference sequence). The CDR3 protein is CASSLRGHFQPQHF. DNA for the CDR3: TGTGCCAGCAGTTTACGCGGACATTTCCAGCCCCAGCATTTT.

The V gene is TRBV5-8, the J gene TRBJ2-7; 11 positions agree with TRBD2. Germline loops: CDR1 SGHTS, CDR2 YDEGEE. Losses at the gene ends were 1 base for V and 3 bases for J; bases not matched to a gene: 3. The CDR3 totals 15 residues. CDR3 loop: CASSLWGTSGYEQYF. CDR3 nucleotides: TGTGCCAGCAGCTTGTGGGGGACTAGCGGCTACGAGCAGTACTTC. The full variable domain, rest sourced from reference TRBV5-8 and TRBJ2-7, is EAGVTQSPTHLIKTRGQQATLRCSPISGHTSVYWYQQALGLGLQFLLWYDEGEERNRGNFPPRFSGRQFPNYSSELNVNALELEDSALYLCASSLWGTSGYEQYFGPGTRLTVT.

The rearrangement joins TRBV12-5 to TRBJ2-4; 7 nucleotides match TRBD1. The CDR3 runs 16 residues. The V gene end was trimmed by 0 bases and the J gene end by 4 bases; junction bases not matched to a gene: 6. The germline V gene encodes CDR1 LGHNT and CDR2 FRNRAP. This CDR3 is CASGLVLGTEKNIQYF. CDR3 sequence (DNA): TGTGCTAGTGGTTTGGTACTCGGGACAGAGAAAAACATTCAGTACTTC.

This chain uses TRBV11-3 with TRBJ2-1; 9 nucleotides line up with TRBD1. The CDR3 loop spans 15 amino acids. With V trimmed by 3 bases and J by 4 bases, 4 bases remained unmatched. Germline CDR1 reads SGHNT; CDR2 reads YENEEA. The CDR3 protein is CASSLYRGPYNEQFF. The CDR3 DNA sequence: TGTGCCAGCAGCTTGTACAGGGGGCCTTACAATGAGCAGTTCTTC.

The rearrangement uses TRBV5-1 and TRBJ2-5, with 10 bases aligning to TRBD2. The germline V gene has CDR1 SGHRS and CDR2 YFSETQ. The length of the CDR3 is 15 residues. V dropped 5 bases and J dropped 0; count of bases not matched to a gene: 4. The DNA for the CDR3 is TGCGCCAGCAGTTACGGACTAGCGGACCAAGAGACCCAGTACTTC. Residues: CASSYGLADQETQYF.

This rearrangement joins TRBV7-2 to TRBJ2-7, with 9 bases fitting TRBD2. The trim removed 2 bases at V and 2 bases at J, leaving 7 bases unmatched. Germline CDR1 reads SGHTA; CDR2 reads FQGNSA. This CDR3 is 16 amino acids long. CDR3 sequence (DNA): TGTGCCAGCAGCTTAACGATGACTAGCGGACCCTACGAGCAGTACTTC. It codes for CASSLTMTSGPYEQYF.

This clone was found a few times. This sequence joins TRBV14 and TRBJ1-2; 7 nucleotides match TRBD1. The CDR3 sequence is 14 residues long. The germline gives CDR1 SGHDN, CDR2 FVKESK. Germline trimming cut 0 bases from V and 5 bases from J; bases unmatched to any gene: 3. CDR3 sequence reads: CASSQERTGYGYTF. In nucleotides, the CDR3 is TGTGCCAGCAGCCAAGAGAGGACAGGTTATGGCTACACCTTC.

This rearrangement joins TRBV19 to TRBJ1-5, with D maybe TRBD1 (5 bases). V lost 8 bases and J 1 base, leaving 12 bases between the germline ends. The CDR3 covers 14 residues. The germline V gene has CDR1 LNHDA and CDR2 SQIVND (reference sequence). CDR3: CASVGGASNQPQHF. CDR3 DNA sequence: TGTGCCAGTGTCGGTGGGGCAAGCAATCAGCCCCAGCATTTT.

The rearrangement links TRBV6-5 to TRBJ1-3; possibly TRBD1 for D (5 bases). From germline, CDR1 is MNHEY and CDR2 SVGAGI. V was clipped by 6 bases and J by 0 bases, with 9 bases between them. The CDR3 has 14 amino acids. The CDR3 nucleotides are TGTGCCAGCAGGGACATATCCTCTGGAAACACCATATATTTT. It encodes CASRDISSGNTIYF.

The chain employs TRBV18 and TRBJ1-1; 11 positions agree with TRBD1. V was pared by 5 bases and J by 5 bases, with 4 bases of the junction left unmatched. CDR1 is KGHSH, CDR2 LQKENI, per germline. The CDR3 has 14 residues. CDR3 sequence reads: CASSGDRGYTEAFF. The CDR3 DNA is TGTGCCAGCTCAGGGGACAGGGGGTATACTGAAGCTTTCTTT.

The rearrangement joins TRBV9 to TRBJ2-3; tentative D call: TRBD1 (6 bases). CDR3 length equals 15 residues. CDR1 SGDLS and CDR2 YYNGEE come from the germline V gene. Trimming cost V 5 bases and J 3 bases, with 16 bases left between them. CDR3: CASRKTGTATDTQYF. The CDR3 bases are TGTGCCAGCAGGAAAACAGGGACCGCGACAGATACGCAGTATTTT.

The chain recombines TRBV5-1 with TRBJ2-3; TRBD1 might be the D (6 bases). CDR1 is SGHRS, CDR2 YFSETQ, per germline. CDR3 length: 15 residues. Trimming took off 2 bases at V and 3 bases at J, with 13 bases between the two ends. The CDR3 region is CASSLTGIVTDTQYF. CDR3 sequence (DNA): TGCGCCAGCAGCTTAACAGGGATTGTGACAGATACGCAGTATTTT.

The rearrangement links TRBV11-1 to TRBJ2-3, with D perhaps matching TRBD2 (5 bases). The germline CDR1 and CDR2 sequences are SGHAT and FQDESV (reference sequence). This CDR3 is 16 amino acids long. Trimming removed 5 bases at V and 1 base at J, with 16 bases between. CDR3 in DNA: TGTGCCAGCAGCCCTTTATGGACTGAGGGCACAGATACGCAGTATTTT. This codes for CASSPLWTEGTDTQYF. Supplemented by reference TRBV11-1 and TRBJ2-3, the full variable domain reads EAEVAQSPRYKITEKSQAVAFWCDPISGHATLYWYRQILGQGPELLVQFQDESVVDDSQLPKDRFSAERLKGVDSTLKIQPAELGDSAMYLCASSPLWTEGTDTQYFGPGTRLTVL.

The chain has TRBV6-1 and TRBJ1-2; 7 bases match TRBD1. V lost 10 bases to trimming and J lost 4 bases; unmatched junction nucleotides: 15. The CDR3 loop spans 15 amino acids. Germline V gene sequence: CDR1 MNHNS, CDR2 SASEGT. CDR3 bases: TGTGCCACCCTCAGACAGGGCGCTTTGGCCTATGGCTACACCTTC. It encodes CATLRQGALAYGYTF.

The chain combines TRBV6-1 with TRBJ1-1; TRBD1 agrees at 7 bases. The germline V gene encodes CDR1 MNHNS and CDR2 SASEGT. The V gene end was trimmed by 7 bases and the J gene end by 2 bases; junction bases not matched to a gene: 7. The CDR3 spans 14 residues. CDR3 protein: CASTKDRLNTEAFF. CDR3 DNA: TGTGCCAGCACGAAGGACAGGCTTAACACTGAAGCTTTCTTT.

This sequence joins TRBV6-5 and TRBJ1-6; no clear D gene. CDR1 and CDR2 (germline): MNHEY, SVGAGI. V dropped 2 bases and J dropped 4 bases, with 12 bases sitting between them. CDR3 size: 16 residues. In DNA form, the CDR3 reads TGTGCCAGCAGTTACCGGAGGGTGGGGTATAATTCACCCCTCCACTTT. Its translation: CASSYRRVGYNSPLHF.

As for this clone: Other nucleotide sequences in the sample specify the same CDR3. The chain is built from TRBV27 and TRBJ1-1; TRBD1 might be the D (5 bases). The CDR3 contains 14 residues. Germline assignment: CDR1 MNHEY and CDR2 SMNVEV (reference sequence). V lost 3 bases to trimming and J lost 1 base, with 9 bases between them. CDR3 coding DNA: TGTGCCAGCAGTTTGACCGGGGGGAACACTGAAGCTTTCTTT. Translation: CASSLTGGNTEAFF.

J is TRBJ2-7 and V is TRBV6-1; 7 bases map to TRBD2. Germline loops: CDR1 MNHNS, CDR2 SASEGT. Trimming at V came to 0 bases and at J to 0 bases, leaving 8 bases not matched to a gene. The CDR3 covers 17 residues. CDR3 bases: TGTGCCAGCAGTGAAGCTGGGCTAGCGGATAGCTCCTACGAGCAGTACTTC. Its protein is CASSEAGLADSSYEQYF.

This clone was detected only a few times. The chain has TRBV11-2 and TRBJ1-2; D is uncertain. V was trimmed by 7 bases and J by 7 bases, leaving 13 bases between them. Germline CDR1 is SGHAT and CDR2 is FQNNGV. This CDR3 region has 12 residues. The CDR3 DNA reads as TGTGCCAGCACCGCTCAAGGAGTTGGCTACACCTTC. Translating gives CASTAQGVGYTF.

The chain combines TRBV5-1 with TRBJ1-2, with 7 positions matching TRBD1. The CDR3 extends over 16 amino acids. CDR1 and CDR2 from the germline V gene are SGHRS and YFSETQ. The junction had 9 bases not matched to a gene; V was cut back by 0 bases and J by 4 bases. The CDR3, as DNA: TGCGCCAGCAGCTTGGGGACCCAACAGGGGACCTATGGCTACACCTTC. Translated, it gives CASSLGTQQGTYGYTF. Using reference TRBV5-1 and TRBJ1-2 for the parts outside the CDR3, the full variable domain is KAGVTQTPRYLIKTRGQQVTLSCSPISGHRSVSWYQQTPGQGLQFLFEYFSETQRNKGNFPGRFSGRQFSNSRSEMNVSTLELGDSALYLCASSLGTQQGTYGYTFGSGTRLTVV.

V and J are TRBV2 and TRBJ1-4, with D possibly matching TRBD1 (5 bases). Germline loops: CDR1 SNHLY, CDR2 FYNNEI. V lost 8 bases, J lost 6 bases, and 7 bases lay in between. The CDR3 spans 11 residues. CDR3 in DNA: TGTGCCAGCGGGGGGGATGAAAAACTGTTTTTT. Translation gives CASGGDEKLFF.

The chain recombines TRBV7-3 with TRBJ2-7; 9 positions match TRBD1. CDR1 SGHTA and CDR2 FQGTGA come from the germline V gene. V lost 1 base to trimming and J lost 5 bases; unmatched junction nucleotides: 6. This CDR3 contains 15 residues. CDR3 sequence (DNA): TGTGCCAGCAGCTTAAGGGGGACAGGGCGCAACGAGCAGTACTTC. It codes for CASSLRGTGRNEQYF.

The chain employs TRBV19 and TRBJ1-5, with 10 bases that match TRBD1. Trimming at V came to 7 bases and at J to 4 bases, leaving 10 bases not matched to a gene. The CDR3 covers 16 residues. Germline CDR1 is LNHDA and CDR2 is SQIVND (reference sequence). The CDR3 nucleotides are TGTGCCAGTACGGGGGGTGGACAGGGGGTGAATCAGCCCCAGCATTTT. Amino acid sequence: CASTGGGQGVNQPQHF.

The V call is TRBV9, the J call TRBJ2-7, with a tentative D call TRBD2 (5 bases). The CDR3 totals 13 residues. V was pared by 0 bases and J by 7 bases, with 11 bases between. Germline-derived CDR1 and CDR2 are SGDLS and YYNGEE. CDR3 nucleotides: TGTGCCAGCAGCGTAGAAGGAGGTGGGGAGCAGTACTTC. As protein: CASSVEGGGEQYF.

The V gene is TRBV4-1, the J gene TRBJ1-6; D unclear. Germline CDR1 MGHRA, CDR2 YSYEKL. Trimming left V 4 bases short and J 0 bases short, with 10 bases between. The length of the CDR3 is 16 residues. In DNA, the CDR3 is TGCGCCAGCAGCCCCGAGTCCAACTCCTATAATTCACCCCTCCACTTT. This sequence encodes CASSPESNSYNSPLHF.

The genes are TRBV2 and TRBJ1-4, with a tentative D call TRBD1 (5 bases). Germline lookup yields CDR1 SNHLY and CDR2 FYNNEI. CDR3 length equals 12 residues. Trimming left V 6 bases short and J 8 bases short, with 10 bases between. The CDR3 DNA reads as TGTGCCAGCAGACCAGGGAACGAAAAACTGTTTTTT. The encoded protein is CASRPGNEKLFF.

This chain uses TRBV4-1 with TRBJ2-7, with 8 bases fitting TRBD2. The CDR3 runs 17 residues. From germline, CDR1 is MGHRA and CDR2 YSYEKL. After removal of 3 bases from V and 0 bases from J, the junction contained 10 bases not matched to a gene. The chain's CDR3 is CASSQKLRGEDSYEQYF. The CDR3 nucleotides are TGCGCCAGCAGCCAGAAGTTGCGGGGGGAGGACTCCTACGAGCAGTACTTC.

The chain combines TRBV10-3 with TRBJ1-4, with 7 nucleotides matching TRBD1. With 2 bases clipped from V and 11 bases from J, the junction kept 5 bases outside the gene matches. Germline V lookup: CDR1 ENHRY, CDR2 SYGVKD. This CDR3 is built from 13 residues. CDR3 sequence: CAISEEGARKLFF. The CDR3 region has the DNA TGTGCCATCAGTGAGGAGGGGGCGAGGAAACTGTTTTTT.